Listed here are 3 T cell receptor beta chains from one sample, sequenced in a study of blood T cell repertoires in COVID-19. The repertoire was sequenced with immunoSEQ multiplex PCR; TCRdb's copy has only in-frame clones and lacks some. The data show 120,000 to 150,000 clones, with 70% to 85% seen just once and approximately 1.6% held by the top ten. Sample: PBMCs or T cells enriched from blood (not recorded which). Source of these receptors: a woman aged 18-29 years who had been exposed to COVID-19.

The chain uses TRBV6-2 or TRBV6-3 and TRBJ2-7, with D maybe TRBD1 (5 bases). This CDR3 region has 11 residues. V was pared by 6 bases and J by 4 bases, with 7 bases between. Germline-derived CDR1 and CDR2 are MNHEY and SVGEGT. The CDR3 nucleotides are TGTGCCAGCAGCCGACAGTACGAGCAGTACTTC. It translates to CASSRQYEQYF.

The chain is built from TRBV5-4 and TRBJ2-7; D is uncertain. This CDR3 region has 14 residues. V was cut by 0 bases and J by 2 bases, with 9 bases left in between. Germline V gene lookup returns CDR1 SGHNT and CDR2 YYREEE (reference sequence). This chain's CDR3 is CASSLASLPYEQYF. The CDR3 DNA is TGTGCCAGCAGCTTGGCTAGTCTCCCCTACGAGCAGTACTTC.

This chain connects TRBV5-6 to TRBJ2-7; the D gene is possibly TRBD2 (5 bases). V was pared by 4 bases and J by 2 bases, with 13 bases between. The germline gives CDR1 SGHDT, CDR2 YYEEEE. The CDR3 is 14 residues long. CDR3 sequence: CASSGSGRTYEQYF. The DNA of the CDR3 is TGTGCCAGCAGCGGAAGCGGACGTACCTACGAGCAGTACTTC.